A selection of T cell receptor beta chains follows, all from one sample in a study of blood T cell repertoires in COVID-19. Method: immunoSEQ multiplex PCR; TCRdb's copy keeps in-frame clones and lacks some. The sample has 99,000 or so clones, roughly nine tenths seen once. The sample consisted of peripheral blood. Receptors were obtained from a human donor in a cohort sampled during active COVID-19. The CDR3 runs from the conserved cysteine through the conserved F or W. A D gene is named only where the DNA matches it firmly. Clone sizes are given selectively: once, few, many, or a class where the clone is expanded.

j_call v_call clone_size d_call cdr3_nt cdr3_aa
TRBJ2-1 TRBV24-1 NA TRBD2 TGTGCCACCAGTGTCGGGGGCCTAGCGGGCTCCTACAATGAGCAGTTCTTC CATSVGGLAGSYNEQFF
TRBJ1-4 TRBV5-1 NA NA TGCGCCAGCAGCTTGGCCCACGGAGGAACTAATGAAAAACTGTTTTTT CASSLAHGGTNEKLFF
TRBJ2-1 TRBV27 NA NA TGTGCCAGCAGTTACGCAGGGGGGTCCTACAATGAGCAGTTCTTC CASSYAGGSYNEQFF
TRBJ2-5 TRBV7-9 NA NA TGTGCCAGCAGCTTTCCGCACGGAGGCAAAGAGACCCAGTACTTC CASSFPHGGKETQYF
TRBJ1-6 TRBV27 NA NA TGTGCCAGCAGTTTAGATATATGGTCGAGTTCACCCCTCCACTTT CASSLDIWSSSPLHF
TRBJ1-6 TRBV18 NA TRBD1 TGTGCCAGCTCACCCGGGACAGGGGAATCACCCCTCCACTTT CASSPGTGESPLHF
TRBJ1-2 TRBV6-6 NA NA TGTGCCAGCAGCTCGGCAGGGAAGAGCTATGGCTACACCTTC CASSSAGKSYGYTF
TRBJ2-5 TRBV7-8 NA TRBD1 TGTGCCAGCAGCTTAGCCGGGACAGCTCAAGAGACCCAGTACTTC CASSLAGTAQETQYF
TRBJ1-5 TRBV7-2 NA TRBD1 TGTGCCAGCACCCCGGGACAGGGGTTTTTTCAGCCCCAGCATTTT CASTPGQGFFQPQHF
TRBJ2-7 TRBV27 NA NA TGTGCCAGCAGCCTAGGACTGTACTACGAGCAGTACTTC CASSLGLYYEQYF
TRBJ2-7 TRBV4-2 NA TRBD1 TGTGCCAGCAGCCACCATTATCCGGGACAGGGGTACGAGCAGTACTTC CASSHHYPGQGYEQYF
TRBJ1-4 TRBV6-5 once NA TGTGCCAGCAGTTCCACAACTAATGAAAAACTGTTTTTT CASSSTTNEKLFF
TRBJ2-5 TRBV29-1 once NA TGCAGCGTTGAAGGGACAACAGAGACCCAGTACTTC CSVEGTTETQYF
TRBJ1-5 TRBV6-5 few TRBD1 TGTGCCAGCTGGGGACAGGGTATAATTCAGCCCCAGCATTTT CASWGQGIIQPQHF
TRBJ2-5 TRBV5-4 NA TRBD2 TGTGCCAGCAGCTTGGCCGCGGGGGGGCCGGAGACCCAGTACTTC CASSLAAGGPETQYF
TRBJ2-7 TRBV19 NA TRBD2 TGTGCCAGTAGTTCGGCGGGGGGGGCGTACGAGCAGTACTTC CASSSAGGAYEQYF
TRBJ2-7 TRBV28 NA NA TGTGCCAGCAGTCCCCTTGGGACTCTTAACGGGCAGTACTTC CASSPLGTLNGQYF